These 29 T cell receptor beta chains were sequenced from one sample in a study of early T cells in non-severe SARS-CoV-2 infection (dated by TCRdb to about 2021). Libraries came from 5' RACE. The run used a NextSeq 500. TCRdb applied fastp at Q25 and MiXCR to the public reads, then kept only in-frame beta chains. Entries that share a CDR3 protein sequence are merged under the most common genes and DNA. The sample contains some 77,000 distinct CDR3 sequences, roughly 16% of them found a single time. 2.9% of the sample is held by the ten biggest clonotypes. Sequenced input: whole blood. The receptor source for this set is an adult who was a healthcare worker with PCR-confirmed SARS-CoV-2 infection or an uninfected control (not recorded which).

This clonotype was detected a few times. This chain uses TRBV5-1 with TRBJ2-7, with 9 bases identical to TRBD1. Trimming cost V 0 bases and J 3 bases; bases outside gene matches: 1. The length of the CDR3 is 14 residues. CDR1 SGHRS and CDR2 YFSETQ come from the germline V gene. CDR3 in DNA: TGCGCCAGCAGCTTGGGACAGGGGGACTACGAGCAGTACTTC. Its translation: CASSLGQGDYEQYF.

The table lists this clonotype with many counts. CDR3 sequence (DNA): TGCAGTGCCAAGGACCGCGTACTCACAGATACGCAGTATTTT. Its protein is CSAKDRVLTDTQYF. This sequence joins TRBV20-1 and TRBJ2-3; D ambiguous. V gave up 6 bases and J gave up 2 bases, with 15 bases separating them. CDR1 and CDR2 (germline): DFQATT, SNEGSKA (reference sequence). The CDR3 has 14 residues.

The chain uses TRBV29-1 and TRBJ2-6; D remains unclear. Germline V gene sequence: CDR1 SQVTM, CDR2 ANQGSEA. The CDR3 covers 15 residues. Trimming cost V 1 base and J 0 bases, with 7 bases left between them. The CDR3 coding sequence is TGCAGCGTTGAAGGGGCGCACTCTGGGGCCAACGTCCTGACTTTC. Its protein is CSVEGAHSGANVLTF.

The rearrangement links TRBV4-2 to TRBJ2-5, with 7 bases that match TRBD2. Germline V gene data show CDR1 as LGHNA and CDR2 as YNFKEQ. The CDR3 contains 14 residues. With V trimmed by 3 bases and J by 0 bases, 1 base remained unmatched. The CDR3 nucleotides are TGTGCCAGCAGCCACGGGACTAACCAAGAGACCCAGTACTTC. Protein sequence: CASSHGTNQETQYF.

This clonotype has just a few counts. The J gene is TRBJ2-4, the V gene TRBV7-8; no clear D gene. Trimming took 5 bases from V and 1 from J, leaving 12 bases between them. The V gene's germline CDR1 is SGHVS and CDR2 FQNEAQ. The CDR3 is 15 amino acids. The CDR3 is CASSPSDIAKNIQYF. The CDR3, as DNA: TGTGCCAGCAGCCCGAGCGACATCGCCAAAAACATTCAGTACTTC.

The rearrangement uses TRBV6-5 and TRBJ1-2, with TRBD1 identical over 8 bases. CDR3 length: 14 residues. V lost 6 bases, J lost 3 bases, and 6 bases stayed unmatched. CDR1 and CDR2 from the germline V gene are MNHEY and SVGAGI. The CDR3 bases are TGTGCCAGCAGCCTGATACAGGGGGACTATGGCTACACCTTC. Its protein is CASSLIQGDYGYTF.

This clonotype was recorded at least ten times. The chain couples TRBV2 to TRBJ2-1; no clear D gene. CDR3 length: 11 residues. Germline CDR1 is SNHLY and CDR2 is FYNNEI. V lost 4 bases, J lost 6 bases, and 4 bases lay in between. The CDR3 region is CASSVSNEQFF. In nucleotides, the CDR3 is TGTGCCAGCAGTGTATCCAATGAGCAGTTCTTC.

This clonotype showed up just a few times. The CDR3 DNA is TGTGCCACCAGCCGGACAGGGGCCACAGATACGCAGTATTTT. Protein product: CATSRTGATDTQYF. J is TRBJ2-3 and V is TRBV24-1; TRBD1 matches at 9 bases. V was clipped by 7 bases and J by 2 bases; unmatched bases: 3. Germline CDR1 and CDR2: KGHDR and SFDVKD. There are 14 residues in the CDR3.

This chain uses TRBV6-6 with TRBJ2-5; 7 nucleotides match TRBD1. CDR3 size: 16 residues. Trimming removed 5 bases from V and 2 bases from J; junction bases left unmatched: 11. Germline loops: CDR1 MNHNY, CDR2 SVGAGI (reference sequence). The CDR3 protein is CASSPHHTQGQETQYF. The CDR3 DNA follows: TGTGCCAGCAGTCCACACCACACACAGGGGCAAGAGACCCAGTACTTC.

This clonotype showed up many times. The genes are TRBV11-2 and TRBJ2-1; no clear D gene. V lost 0 bases to trimming and J lost 2 bases, with 2 bases between them. The CDR3 is 13 amino acids. CDR1 and CDR2 (germline): SGHAT, FQNNGV. CDR3 sequence (DNA): TGTGCCAGCAGCTTAGAGACCTACAATGAGCAGTTCTTC. Protein sequence: CASSLETYNEQFF.

V usage is TRBV10-3 and J usage is TRBJ2-3; TRBD2 matches 10 bases. The V gene's germline CDR1 is ENHRY and CDR2 SYGVKD. There are 15 residues in the CDR3. V gave up 7 bases and J gave up 6 bases; unmatched junction bases: 10. CDR3 sequence: CAIKGGLAIDDTQYF. CDR3 nucleotide sequence: TGTGCCATCAAGGGGGGACTAGCGATTGATGATACGCAGTATTTT.

J is TRBJ2-7 and V is TRBV5-1; D remains unclear. Germline CDR1 is SGHRS and CDR2 is YFSETQ. The length of the CDR3 is 13 residues. V lost 0 bases, J lost 6 bases, and 10 bases lay in between. CDR3 coding DNA: TGCGCCAGCAGCTTGGCGGTTTCTTCCGAGCAGTACTTC. Translating it yields CASSLAVSSEQYF. Using reference TRBV5-1 and TRBJ2-7 for the parts outside the CDR3, the full variable domain is KAGVTQTPRYLIKTRGQQVTLSCSPISGHRSVSWYQQTPGQGLQFLFEYFSETQRNKGNFPGRFSGRQFSNSRSEMNVSTLELGDSALYLCASSLAVSSEQYFGPGTRLTVT.

The table lists this clonotype with a few counts. An end of the junction differs from the germline gene, which may be a read error. The chain carries TRBV7-9 and TRBJ2-1; 10 bases map to TRBD1. The CDR3 is made up of 15 amino acids. CDR1 is SEHNR, CDR2 FQNEAQ, per germline (reference sequence). CDR3 protein: CTSSLGTGAPLEQFF. The CDR3 region has the DNA TGTACCAGCAGCTTGGGGACAGGGGCCCCCTTGGAGCAGTTCTTC.

Only a few counts were recorded for this clonotype. The chain links TRBV11-2 to TRBJ2-1; TRBD2 matches at 11 bases. With V trimmed by 5 bases and J by 5 bases, 11 bases remained unmatched. This CDR3 is built from 17 residues. Germline CDR1 reads SGHAT; CDR2 reads FQNNGV. This CDR3 is CASSQLAGESVDNEQFF. CDR3 nucleotide sequence: TGTGCCAGCAGCCAACTAGCGGGAGAGTCCGTTGACAATGAGCAGTTCTTC.

The chain has TRBV4-2 and TRBJ2-3, with 9 bases fitting TRBD2. Germline CDR1 reads LGHNA; CDR2 reads YNFKEQ. The CDR3 sequence is 17 residues long. The junction had 7 bases not matched to a gene; V was cut back by 1 base and J by 2 bases. The CDR3 DNA is TGTGCCAGCAGCCAAGGGCTAGCGGGAACCTACACAGATACGCAGTATTTT. This codes for CASSQGLAGTYTDTQYF.

This sequence joins TRBV12-3 or TRBV12-4 and TRBJ2-3, with 7 positions matching TRBD2. The ends lost 5 bases at V and 1 base at J; junction bases unmatched: 3. The length of the CDR3 is 14 residues. The CDR3 sequence: CASSGTNGTDTQYF. DNA of the CDR3: TGTGCCAGCAGTGGGACTAACGGCACAGATACGCAGTATTTT.

This chain joins TRBV20-1 and TRBJ2-5; D not certain. The ends were cut back, 0 bases at V and 7 bases at J, with 9 bases in the middle. This CDR3 has 12 amino acids. Germline assignment: CDR1 DFQATT and CDR2 SNEGSKA (reference sequence). CDR3 nucleotides: TGCAGTGCTAGAGACAGGCCGAGGACCCAGTACTTC. Its translation is CSARDRPRTQYF.

This clonotype was seen only a few times. The V gene is TRBV2, the J gene TRBJ1-6, with D uncertain. V was shortened by 3 bases and J by 4 bases, with 4 bases between the two germline ends. This CDR3 is built from 13 residues. Per the germline V gene, CDR1 is SNHLY and CDR2 is FYNNEI. The DNA for the CDR3 is TGTGCCAGCAGTGACAATTATAATTCACCCCTCCACTTT. This codes for CASSDNYNSPLHF.

The rearrangement links TRBV18 to TRBJ2-3, with no clear D. CDR1 KGHSH and CDR2 LQKENI come from the germline V gene. CDR3 size: 14 residues. Trimming removed 3 bases from V and 2 bases from J, with 9 bases in between. The CDR3 loop is CASSPERVTDTQYF. Here the CDR3 DNA reads TGTGCCAGCTCACCGGAAAGGGTCACAGATACGCAGTATTTT. Based on the CDR3 plus reference TRBV18 and TRBJ2-3, the full variable domain is NAGVMQNPRHLVRRRGQEARLRCSPMKGHSHVYWYRQLPEEGLKFMVYLQKENIIDESGMPKERFSAEFPKEGPSILRIQQVVRGDSAAYFCASSPERVTDTQYFGPGTRLTVL.

This clonotype was counted at least ten times. The chain carries TRBV18 and TRBJ2-7; 14 bases align to TRBD2. There are 16 residues in the CDR3. Germline CDR1 KGHSH, CDR2 LQKENI. V was pared by 6 bases and J by 3 bases, with 7 bases of the junction left unmatched. CDR3 in amino acids: CASSRGLAGDFYEQYF. CDR3 bases: TGTGCCAGCTCTCGGGGACTAGCGGGAGATTTCTACGAGCAGTACTTC.

The V and J genes are TRBV3-1 and TRBJ1-2; no reliable D call. The CDR3 runs to 12 residues. The ends were cut back, 3 bases at V and 6 bases at J, with 8 bases in the middle. Germline loops: CDR1 LGHDT, CDR2 YNNKEL (reference sequence). CDR3 amino acids: CASSQGFHGYTF. DNA of the CDR3: TGTGCCAGCAGCCAGGGTTTCCATGGCTACACCTTC.

This clonotype was picked up a small number of times. The rearrangement uses TRBV5-1 and TRBJ2-7; D uncertain. Trimming took off 0 bases at V and 4 bases at J, with 5 bases between the two ends. Germline-derived CDR1 and CDR2 are SGHRS and YFSETQ. The CDR3 runs 12 residues. CDR3 in DNA: TGCGCCAGCAGCTTGGTGGGGTACGAGCAGTACTTC. This codes for CASSLVGYEQYF. Filled out from reference TRBV5-1 and TRBJ2-7, the complete variable domain reads KAGVTQTPRYLIKTRGQQVTLSCSPISGHRSVSWYQQTPGQGLQFLFEYFSETQRNKGNFPGRFSGRQFSNSRSEMNVSTLELGDSALYLCASSLVGYEQYFGPGTRLTVT.

This chain connects TRBV10-2 to TRBJ1-1, with 7 bases lining up with TRBD1. The ends lost 5 bases at V and 3 bases at J; junction bases unmatched: 9. Looked up from germline, CDR1 is WSHSY and CDR2 is SAAADI. CDR3 length equals 15 residues. The CDR3 sequence is CASSNRGLVDTEAFF. The CDR3 DNA sequence: TGCGCCAGCAGTAACAGGGGATTAGTGGACACTGAAGCTTTCTTT.

The rearrangement uses TRBV29-1 and TRBJ2-7; D gene uncertain. V lost 8 bases and J 0 bases, leaving 14 bases between the germline ends. Germline CDR1 SQVTM, CDR2 ANQGSEA. This CDR3 spans 13 amino acids. CDR3 coding DNA: TGCAGCACAACGGGCAGCAACTCCTACGAGCAGTACTTC. Translation gives CSTTGSNSYEQYF.

This clonotype was seen many times. The J gene is TRBJ1-6, the V gene TRBV10-1, with D hard to call. Looked up from germline, CDR1 is WNHNN and CDR2 is SYGVQD (reference sequence). This CDR3 contains 13 residues. Trimming stripped 2 bases from V and 7 bases from J, with 6 bases between. CDR3 amino acids: CASSEHSNSPLHF. For the CDR3, the DNA is TGCGCCAGCAGTGAGCACAGCAATTCACCCCTCCACTTT.

This clonotype was seen a handful of times. This chain links TRBV2 with TRBJ1-2; D remains ambiguous. V shed 8 bases and J shed 6 bases, with 19 bases lying between them. The CDR3 sequence is 14 residues long. Germline V gene sequence: CDR1 SNHLY, CDR2 FYNNEI. The DNA for the CDR3 is TGTGCCAGCTGGTCGGAGGGTGAATTGAATGGCTACACCTTC. It codes for CASWSEGELNGYTF.

This chain links TRBV27 with TRBJ1-2; D is possibly TRBD1 (5 bases). V lost 5 bases to trimming and J lost 4 bases, with 17 bases between them. CDR1 MNHEY and CDR2 SMNVEV come from the germline V gene (reference sequence). The CDR3 is 15 amino acids. CDR3 region: CASSPGTFISYGYTF. The CDR3 region has the DNA TGTGCCAGCAGTCCCGGGACCTTTATTTCCTATGGCTACACCTTC.

This clonotype was seen a few times. The chain joins TRBV20-1 to TRBJ2-3; D might be TRBD2 (5 bases). The CDR3 has 14 residues. Trimming left V 5 bases short and J 5 bases short, with 17 bases between. The germline CDR1 and CDR2 sequences are DFQATT and SNEGSKA (reference sequence). CDR3 protein: CSASSGVRGDTQYF. As DNA, the CDR3 is TGCAGTGCTTCGAGCGGAGTACGGGGAGATACGCAGTATTTT.

This clonotype was picked up one time. The DNA of the CDR3 is TGTGCCAGCAGCGCTTGGCCGACTAGCGGTAGCACAGATACGCAGTATTTT. Its translation: CASSAWPTSGSTDTQYF. The chain recombines TRBV11-2 with TRBJ2-3, with TRBD2 matching over 9 bases. Germline assignment: CDR1 SGHAT and CDR2 FQNNGV. After removal of 5 bases from V and 0 bases from J, the junction contained 9 bases not matched to a gene. The length of the CDR3 is 17 residues.